The next 32 T cell receptor beta chains were all read from a single sample in a study of control samples from healthy donors and cancer patients. Some clones are missing from TCRdb's copy, which holds only in-frame ones; the method was immunoSEQ multiplex PCR. The sample has 100,000 to 150,000 clones, roughly nine tenths seen once. What was sequenced was blood. The receptors come from a young man in good health.

J is TRBJ2-7 and V is TRBV27; TRBD1 matches at 11 bases. This CDR3 has 14 residues. V dropped 8 bases and J dropped 4; count of bases not matched to a gene: 7. Germline V gene data show CDR1 as MNHEY and CDR2 as SMNVEV (reference sequence). The DNA for the CDR3 is TGTGCCAGCTCATGGGACAGGGGGTTTTACGAGCAGTACTTC. Translating it yields CASSWDRGFYEQYF.

This clone was detected once. The chain is built from TRBV6-5 and TRBJ2-5; TRBD2 agrees at 8 bases. Germline V lookup: CDR1 MNHEY, CDR2 SVGAGI. Losses at the gene ends were 1 base for V and 7 bases for J; bases not matched to a gene: 8. CDR3 length: 15 amino acids. The CDR3 sequence: CASSYLGGGRMTQYF. In DNA, the CDR3 is TGTGCCAGCAGTTACTTGGGGGGCGGGAGGATGACCCAGTACTTC.

The CDR3 here is CASSPRSELGHYEQYF. CDR3 coding DNA: TGTGCCAGCAGCCCTCGGAGTGAGTTAGGACACTACGAGCAGTACTTC. V usage is TRBV7-3 and J usage is TRBJ2-7, with D perhaps TRBD1 (5 bases). CDR3 length: 16 residues. CDR1 is SGHTA and CDR2 is FQGTGA in the germline V gene. The V gene lost 5 bases and the J gene lost 3 bases, with 20 bases spanning the gap.

The chain couples TRBV5-6 to TRBJ1-1; possibly TRBD1 for D (6 bases). Looked up from germline, CDR1 is SGHDT and CDR2 is YYEEEE. The CDR3 loop spans 16 amino acids. Trimming stripped 2 bases from V and 2 bases from J, with 16 bases between. The CDR3 DNA follows: TGTGCCAGCAGCTTTCGCCGCCGGACAGCTAACACTGAAGCTTTCTTT. Translating gives CASSFRRRTANTEAFF.

This clone has only one observation. This chain links TRBV7-3 with TRBJ2-2, with 9 bases that match TRBD1. The junction had 6 bases not matched to a gene; V was cut back by 5 bases and J by 2 bases. Germline CDR1 is SGHTA and CDR2 is FQGTGA. The CDR3 runs to 16 residues. CDR3 in DNA: TGTGCCAGCAGCGACCGGACAGGGGTAAACACCGGGGAGCTGTTTTTT. Protein product: CASSDRTGVNTGELFF.

This chain joins TRBV30 and TRBJ1-1; D remains ambiguous. In germline, CDR1 is GTSNPN, CDR2 SVGIG (reference sequence). Deletions cut 0 bases from V and 1 base from J, with 15 bases between. CDR3 size: 16 residues. CDR3 nucleotide sequence: TGTGCCTGGAGTGTATCTCGGTCCGTCAGGAACACTGAAGCTTTCTTT. As protein: CAWSVSRSVRNTEAFF.

The chain links TRBV2 to TRBJ1-5; possibly TRBD1 for D (5 bases). V lost 3 bases to trimming and J lost 7 bases, with 13 bases between them. Germline CDR1 SNHLY, CDR2 FYNNEI. CDR3 length: 14 residues. The CDR3 nucleotides read TGTGCCAGCAGTGACTGGGGGGGAATACAGCCCCAGCATTTT. Protein: CASSDWGGIQPQHF.

J is TRBJ2-7 and V is TRBV30; TRBD2 is a possible D gene (6 bases). The CDR3 spans 12 residues. CDR1 is GTSNPN and CDR2 is SVGIG in the germline V gene (reference sequence). V was pared by 0 bases and J by 3 bases, with 6 bases between. In nucleotides, the CDR3 is TGTGCCTGGAGTGTAGCGGGCTACGAGCAGTACTTC. Encoded protein: CAWSVAGYEQYF.

The chain employs TRBV2 and TRBJ2-3; D perhaps matches TRBD2 (5 bases). The ends were cut back, 10 bases at V and 1 base at J, with 12 bases in the middle. The CDR3 extends over 13 amino acids. The germline CDR1 and CDR2 sequences are SNHLY and FYNNEI. The CDR3: CATRGTRTDTQYF. The CDR3 bases are TGTGCCACACGGGGAACCCGCACAGATACGCAGTATTTT. The whole variable domain, remainder taken from reference TRBV2 and TRBJ2-3, is EPEVTQTPSHQVTQMGQEVILRCVPISNHLYFYWYRQILGQKVEFLVSFYNNEISEKSEIFDDQFSVERPDGSNFTLKIRSTKLEDSAMYFCATRGTRTDTQYFGPGTRLTVL.

DNA of the CDR3: TGTGCCAGCAGTCAGGACGAGGCCGGGGCCAACGTCCTGACTTTC. The encoded protein is CASSQDEAGANVLTF. The chain couples TRBV9 to TRBJ2-6; D not certain. CDR1 is SGDLS and CDR2 is YYNGEE in the germline V gene. V was shortened by 5 bases and J by 4 bases, with 13 bases between the two germline ends. This CDR3 has 15 amino acids.

This sequence joins TRBV10-1 and TRBJ2-5, with a tentative D call TRBD1 (6 bases). Per the germline V gene, CDR1 is WNHNN and CDR2 is SYGVQD (reference sequence). This CDR3 contains 15 residues. The V and J ends lost 4 bases and 4 bases respectively, with 16 bases between them. This CDR3 is CASSGSGTRVETQYF. The DNA for the CDR3 is TGCGCCAGCAGTGGATCCGGGACACGGGTAGAGACCCAGTACTTC.

The chain employs TRBV14 and TRBJ1-1; tentatively, D is TRBD1 (5 bases). The CDR3 runs 17 residues. The V gene lost 3 bases and the J gene lost 1 base, with 18 bases spanning the gap. In germline, CDR1 is SGHDN, CDR2 FVKESK. The CDR3 nucleotides read TGTGCCAGCAGCCACCGAGTGATAAGGAGGGGGAACACTGAAGCTTTCTTT. Its protein product is CASSHRVIRRGNTEAFF.

This clone was detected once. The rearrangement uses TRBV28 and TRBJ1-3; weak D call: TRBD1 (6 bases). The CDR3 has 14 amino acids. The ends were cut back, 5 bases at V and 7 bases at J, with 15 bases in the middle. Per germline, CDR1 MDHEN and CDR2 SYDVKM. CDR3 nucleotide sequence: TGTGCCAGCAGTGGGGGGCAGGGGAGGAACACCATATATTTT. As protein: CASSGGQGRNTIYF.

The chain is built from TRBV27 and TRBJ1-5; TRBD1 matches at 7 bases. Losses at the gene ends were 8 bases for V and 0 bases for J; bases not matched to a gene: 1. The CDR3 runs to 13 residues. CDR1 is MNHEY, CDR2 SMNVEV, per germline (reference sequence). The CDR3: CASQGDSNQPQHF. For the CDR3, the DNA is TGTGCCAGCCAGGGGGATAGCAATCAGCCCCAGCATTTT.

The chain carries TRBV12-5 and TRBJ1-1; the D is unclear. Deletions cut 2 bases from V and 4 bases from J, with 17 bases between. This CDR3 contains 16 residues. Germline V gene sequence: CDR1 LGHNT, CDR2 FRNRAP. The CDR3 sequence: CASGLTLKVPVTEAFF. The CDR3, as DNA: TGTGCTAGTGGTTTGACGTTAAAGGTACCGGTCACTGAAGCTTTCTTT.

This clone was detected a few times. This sequence joins TRBV9 and TRBJ1-2; a weak D match, TRBD1 (5 bases). V lost 0 bases and J lost 4, with 13 bases in between. The CDR3 runs 15 residues. The germline CDR1 and CDR2 sequences are SGDLS and YYNGEE. The CDR3 DNA sequence: TGTGCCAGCAGCGTAGCGGGGGGGGGTGGCTATGGCTACACCTTC. It specifies CASSVAGGGGYGYTF.

V is TRBV18 and J is TRBJ2-7; weak D call: TRBD1 (5 bases). The V gene lost 6 bases and the J gene lost 3 bases, with 18 bases spanning the gap. The germline CDR1 and CDR2 sequences are KGHSH and LQKENI. The CDR3 length is 15 residues. CDR3 sequence reads: CASSPSPQAVYEQYF. Written as DNA, the CDR3 is TGTGCCAGCTCCCCGTCCCCACAGGCCGTCTACGAGCAGTACTTC.

The genes are TRBV6-5 and TRBJ2-3, with 8 bases lining up with TRBD1. J lost 6 bases, V lost 8 bases, and 10 bases had no gene match. CDR3 length: 14 amino acids. Germline values: CDR1 MNHEY, CDR2 SVGAGI. The CDR3 region has the DNA TGTGCCAGCGGGTTCGGGACAGGAGTGGATACGCAGTATTTT. This translates into CASGFGTGVDTQYF.

The chain is built from TRBV5-4 and TRBJ1-1, with TRBD1 matching over 12 bases. The CDR3 runs to 16 residues. Unmatched junction bases numbered 8, after V lost 4 bases and J lost 4 bases. From germline, CDR1 is SGHNT and CDR2 YYREEE (reference sequence). The CDR3 DNA reads TGTGCCAGCAGCCAGGGACAGGGGGCGACGGGCACTGAAGCTTTCTTT. Amino acids: CASSQGQGATGTEAFF. The whole variable domain, filled in from reference TRBV5-4 and TRBJ1-1, reads ETGVTQSPTHLIKTRGQQVTLRCSSQSGHNTVSWYQQALGQGPQFIFQYYREEENGRGNFPPRFSGLQFPNYSSELNVNALELDDSALYLCASSQGQGATGTEAFFGQGTRLTVV.

V and J are TRBV7-3 and TRBJ2-1; 10 bases are shared with TRBD2. With 5 bases clipped from V and 7 bases from J, the junction kept 11 bases outside the gene matches. The CDR3 is 16 amino acids. Germline values: CDR1 SGHTA, CDR2 FQGTGA. The CDR3 sequence: CASSRRVAGGWNEQFF. The CDR3 region has the DNA TGTGCCAGCAGCCGACGGGTAGCGGGAGGATGGAATGAGCAGTTCTTC.

The V gene is TRBV19, the J gene TRBJ1-2, with D possibly being TRBD1 (6 bases). The V gene lost 0 bases and the J gene lost 4 bases, with 12 bases spanning the gap. This CDR3 has 15 residues. The germline V gene encodes CDR1 LNHDA and CDR2 SQIVND (reference sequence). This chain's CDR3 is CASSIDRGTTYGYTF. CDR3 nucleotide sequence: TGTGCCAGTAGTATAGATCGGGGGACAACCTATGGCTACACCTTC.

The chain uses TRBV4-1 and TRBJ2-3; D uncertain. CDR1 is MGHRA, CDR2 YSYEKL, per germline. The CDR3 is made up of 13 amino acids. The V end lost 6 bases, the J end lost 1 base, and 8 bases lay between the germline ends. The CDR3 nucleotides are TGCGCCAGCAGGAGTATACGCACAGATACGCAGTATTTT. Its protein is CASRSIRTDTQYF.

The chain couples TRBV27 to TRBJ2-7, with 14 bases matching TRBD2. The germline gives CDR1 MNHEY, CDR2 SMNVEV (reference sequence). The length of the CDR3 is 17 residues. V lost 7 bases, J lost 5 bases, and 13 bases stayed unmatched. The CDR3 region is CASTAPGLAGVLDEQYF. The DNA for the CDR3 is TGTGCCAGCACCGCTCCGGGACTAGCGGGAGTTCTGGACGAGCAGTACTTC.

The rearrangement uses TRBV27 and TRBJ2-7, with 7 bases lining up with TRBD1. Looked up from germline, CDR1 is MNHEY and CDR2 is SMNVEV (reference sequence). The J segment lost 2 bases and the V segment lost 2 bases, leaving 3 bases of the junction unmatched. CDR3 length equals 14 residues. CDR3 protein: CASSLRQGPYEQYF. CDR3 nucleotides: TGTGCCAGCAGTTTAAGACAGGGTCCCTACGAGCAGTACTTC.

This clone was seen a single time. The V and J genes are TRBV18 and TRBJ2-7, with D possibly matching TRBD1 (6 bases). This CDR3 has 15 residues. The germline V and J ends were trimmed by 6 bases and 2 bases, with 17 bases remaining between them. In germline, CDR1 is KGHSH, CDR2 LQKENI. CDR3 residues: CASSAGQLPTYEQYF. CDR3 DNA sequence: TGTGCCAGCTCGGCCGGACAGCTTCCAACCTACGAGCAGTACTTC.

The chain recombines TRBV18 with TRBJ2-3; 8 bases are shared with TRBD2. CDR1 and CDR2 from the germline V gene are KGHSH and LQKENI. CDR3 size: 18 residues. Trimming took 2 bases from V and 2 from J; bases not matched to a gene: 12. The CDR3 DNA reads TGTGCCAGCTCACCAAGACTAGCGTCGCTAAAGCCCACAGATACGCAGTATTTT. It encodes CASSPRLASLKPTDTQYF.

The chain is built from TRBV10-3 and TRBJ2-7; 13 nucleotides align to TRBD2. CDR3 length: 13 amino acids. Germline lookup yields CDR1 ENHRY and CDR2 SYGVKD. V lost 10 bases, J lost 6 bases, and 6 bases stayed unmatched. The CDR3 spells CATLLAGGVEQYF. The DNA for the CDR3 is TGTGCCACCCTACTAGCGGGAGGGGTCGAGCAGTACTTC.

The gene calls are TRBV19 and TRBJ2-1; perhaps D is TRBD1 or TRBD2 (5 bases each). V lost 3 bases and J 6 bases, leaving 6 bases between the germline ends. Germline loops: CDR1 LNHDA, CDR2 SQIVND (reference sequence). This CDR3 is 12 amino acids long. The DNA for the CDR3 is TGTGCCAGTAGTATGAGGGGCAATGAGCAGTTCTTC. Protein: CASSMRGNEQFF.

The V and J genes are TRBV5-6 and TRBJ2-5; perhaps D is TRBD1 or TRBD2 (5 bases each). The CDR3 runs to 14 residues. V lost 1 base and J lost 1, with 8 bases in between. CDR1 and CDR2 from the germline V gene are SGHDT and YYEEEE. CDR3 sequence reads: CASSLPGTQETQYF. The DNA for the CDR3 is TGTGCCAGCAGCTTGCCCGGGACCCAAGAGACCCAGTACTTC.

This clone was found once. The chain uses TRBV6-5 and TRBJ2-3; 10 bases map to TRBD2. Germline lookup yields CDR1 MNHEY and CDR2 SVGAGI. CDR3 length: 16 amino acids. V lost 0 bases and J lost 4; bases outside the gene matches: 4. The CDR3 region is CASSYSGLASADTQYF. Here the CDR3 DNA reads TGTGCCAGCAGTTACTCGGGACTAGCGTCCGCAGATACGCAGTATTTT.

This chain uses TRBV6-5 with TRBJ1-1, with unresolved D. V lost 5 bases and J 0 bases, leaving 13 bases between the germline ends. The CDR3 covers 15 residues. CDR1 is MNHEY, CDR2 SVGAGI, per germline. The CDR3 sequence: CASSPSQTLNTEAFF. The CDR3 DNA follows: TGTGCCAGCAGTCCTTCCCAGACGTTGAACACTGAAGCTTTCTTT.

This chain links TRBV6-4 with TRBJ1-1; no clear D. V shed 3 bases and J shed 3 bases, with 8 bases lying between them. The CDR3 is made up of 13 amino acids. Germline V lookup: CDR1 MRHNA, CDR2 SNTAGT. The CDR3 protein is CASSDYMDTEAFF. The CDR3 nucleotides read TGTGCCAGCAGTGATTACATGGACACTGAAGCTTTCTTT.